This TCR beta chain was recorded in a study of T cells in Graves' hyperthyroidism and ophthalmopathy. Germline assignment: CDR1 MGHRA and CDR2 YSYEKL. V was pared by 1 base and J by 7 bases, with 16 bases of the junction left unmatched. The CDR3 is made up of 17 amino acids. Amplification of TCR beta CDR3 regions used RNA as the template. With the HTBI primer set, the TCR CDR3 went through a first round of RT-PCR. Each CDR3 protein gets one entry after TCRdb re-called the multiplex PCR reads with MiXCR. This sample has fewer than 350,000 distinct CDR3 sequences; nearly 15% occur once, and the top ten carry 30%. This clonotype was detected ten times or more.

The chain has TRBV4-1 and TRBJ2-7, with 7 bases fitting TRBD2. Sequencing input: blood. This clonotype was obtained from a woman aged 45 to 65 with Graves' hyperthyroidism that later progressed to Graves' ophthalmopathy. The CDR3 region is CASSQVHYGTTPWEQYF. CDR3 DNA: TGCGCCAGCAGCCAAGTGCACTACGGGACTACCCCTTGGGAGCAGTACTTC.